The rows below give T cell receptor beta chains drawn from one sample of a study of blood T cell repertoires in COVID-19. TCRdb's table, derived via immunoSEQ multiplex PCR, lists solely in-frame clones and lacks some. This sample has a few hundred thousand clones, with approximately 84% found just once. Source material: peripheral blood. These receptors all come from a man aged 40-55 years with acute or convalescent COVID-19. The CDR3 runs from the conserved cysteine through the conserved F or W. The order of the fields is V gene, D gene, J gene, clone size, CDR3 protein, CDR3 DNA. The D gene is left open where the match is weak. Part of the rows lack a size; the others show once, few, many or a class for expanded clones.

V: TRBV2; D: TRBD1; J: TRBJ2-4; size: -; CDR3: CASSRQGATHLAKNIQYF; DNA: TGTGCCAGCAGCAGACAGGGGGCGACACACCTAGCCAAAAACATTCAGTACTTC
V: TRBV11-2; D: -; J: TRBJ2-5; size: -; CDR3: CASSLGGGQETQYF; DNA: TGTGCCAGCAGCTTAGGGGGCGGCCAAGAGACCCAGTACTTC
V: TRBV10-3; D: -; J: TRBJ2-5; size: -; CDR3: CAISLQREQTQYF; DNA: TGTGCCATCAGTTTACAGAGGGAGCAGACCCAGTACTTC
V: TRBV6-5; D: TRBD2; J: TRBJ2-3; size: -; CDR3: CASSYSGLAGTDTQYF; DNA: TGTGCCAGCAGTTACTCGGGACTAGCGGGGACAGATACGCAGTATTTT
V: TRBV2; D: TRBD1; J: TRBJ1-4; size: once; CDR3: CASTRDRDEKLFF; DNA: TGTGCCAGCACCCGGGACAGGGATGAAAAACTGTTTTTT
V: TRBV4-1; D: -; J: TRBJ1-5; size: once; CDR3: CASSQGGYSNQPQHF; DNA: TGCGCCAGCAGCCAAGGCGGGTATAGCAATCAGCCCCAGCATTTT
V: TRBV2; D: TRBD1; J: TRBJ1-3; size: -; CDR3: CASIGTVGNTIYF; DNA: TGTGCCAGCATTGGGACAGTCGGAAACACCATATATTTT
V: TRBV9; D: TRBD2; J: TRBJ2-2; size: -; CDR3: CASSPTSGGGTGELFF; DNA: TGTGCCAGCAGCCCTACTAGCGGGGGGGGCACCGGGGAGCTGTTTTTT
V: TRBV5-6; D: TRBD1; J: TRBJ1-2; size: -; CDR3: CASSFSGGSSYGYTF; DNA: TGTGCCAGCAGCTTCTCAGGGGGCTCAAGCTATGGCTACACCTTC
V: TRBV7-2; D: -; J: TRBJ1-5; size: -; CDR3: CASSLDRGADQPQHF; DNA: TGTGCCAGCAGCTTAGACCGGGGGGCGGATCAGCCCCAGCATTTT
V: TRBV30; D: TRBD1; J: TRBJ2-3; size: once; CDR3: CAWMDRGTQYF; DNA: TGTGCCTGGATGGACAGGGGAACGCAGTATTTT
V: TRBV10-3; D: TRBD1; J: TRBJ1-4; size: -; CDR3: CAISESLGTVPNEKLFF; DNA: TGTGCCATCAGTGAGTCACTCGGGACAGTACCTAATGAAAAACTGTTTTTT
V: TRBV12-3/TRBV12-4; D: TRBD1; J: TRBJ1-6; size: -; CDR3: CASRGTVSSPLHF; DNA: TGTGCCAGCAGGGGGACAGTCAGTTCACCCCTCCACTTT
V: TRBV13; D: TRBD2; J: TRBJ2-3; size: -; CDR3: CASSFGLVKTDTQYF; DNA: TGTGCCAGCAGCTTCGGACTAGTTAAGACAGATACGCAGTATTTT
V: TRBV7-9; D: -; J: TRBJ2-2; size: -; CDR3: CASSPAGAGELFF; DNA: TGTGCCAGCAGCCCGGCCGGGGCCGGGGAGCTGTTTTTT
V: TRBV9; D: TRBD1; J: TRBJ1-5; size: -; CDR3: CASSRTGESNQPQHF; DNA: TGTGCCAGCAGCCGGACAGGGGAGAGCAATCAGCCCCAGCATTTT
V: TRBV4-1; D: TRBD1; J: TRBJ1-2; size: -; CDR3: CASSQEGGWGYTF; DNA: TGCGCCAGCAGCCAAGAAGGGGGCTGGGGCTACACCTTC
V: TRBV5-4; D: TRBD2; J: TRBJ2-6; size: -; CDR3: CASSFRGGAGANVLTF; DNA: TGTGCCAGCTCGTTTCGTGGGGGGGCTGGGGCCAACGTCCTGACTTTC
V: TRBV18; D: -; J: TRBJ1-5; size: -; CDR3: CASSEGAGQPQHF; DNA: TGTGCCAGCTCTGAGGGTGCGGGCCAGCCCCAGCATTTT
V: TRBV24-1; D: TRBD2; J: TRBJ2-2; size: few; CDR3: CATSLPGGRGELFF; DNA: TGTGCCACCAGTCTTCCGGGGGGAAGGGGGGAGCTGTTTTTT
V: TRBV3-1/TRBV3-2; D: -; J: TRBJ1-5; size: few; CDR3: CASSTGLNQPQHF; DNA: TGTGCCAGCAGCACAGGTCTAAATCAGCCCCAGCATTTT
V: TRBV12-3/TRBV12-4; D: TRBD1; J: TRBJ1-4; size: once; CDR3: CASRRTGVEKLFF; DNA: TGTGCCAGCAGGAGGACAGGGGTTGAAAAACTGTTTTTT
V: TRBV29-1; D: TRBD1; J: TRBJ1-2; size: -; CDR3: CSASGDRQYGYTF; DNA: TGCAGCGCCTCGGGGGACAGGCAGTATGGCTACACCTTC
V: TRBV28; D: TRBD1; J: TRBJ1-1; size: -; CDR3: CASSPRTGFLNTEAFF; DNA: TGTGCCAGCAGTCCCCGGACAGGTTTTCTGAACACTGAAGCTTTCTTT
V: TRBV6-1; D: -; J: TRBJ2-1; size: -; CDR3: CASSELGFRGNEQFF; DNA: TGTGCCAGCAGTGAACTAGGGTTCCGGGGTAATGAGCAGTTCTTC
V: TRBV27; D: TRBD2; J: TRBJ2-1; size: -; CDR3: CASSLGASGGVYNEQFF; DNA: TGTGCCAGCAGTTTAGGGGCTTCCGGGGGGGTATACAATGAGCAGTTCTTC
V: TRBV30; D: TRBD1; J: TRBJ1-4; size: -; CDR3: CAWSEGAAEKLFF; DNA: TGTGCCTGGAGTGAGGGGGCCGCAGAAAAACTGTTTTTT
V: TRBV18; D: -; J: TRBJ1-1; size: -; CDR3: CASSPSRGAFF; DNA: TGTGCCAGCTCACCGTCGCGAGGGGCTTTCTTT
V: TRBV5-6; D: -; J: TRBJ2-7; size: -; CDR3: CASSLVQAGYEQYF; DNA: TGTGCCAGCAGCTTGGTTCAGGCTGGGTACGAGCAGTACTTC
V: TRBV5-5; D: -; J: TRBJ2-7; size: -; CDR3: CASSSLREQYF; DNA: TGTGCCAGCAGCTCATTGAGGGAGCAGTACTTC
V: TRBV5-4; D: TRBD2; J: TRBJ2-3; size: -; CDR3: CASSWGRAGVSTDTQYF; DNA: TGTGCCAGCAGCTGGGGACGGGCGGGGGTGAGCACAGATACGCAGTATTTT